The TCR beta chain described here comes from a study of siplizumab effects on memory and regulatory T cells. Findings of the study overall: In siplizumab conditions, mappable alloreactive CD4+ clones averaged 68.8% Treg-derived, against 26.9% in controls.

The CDR3 runs to 14 residues. CDR1 is SGHAT and CDR2 is FQNNGV in the germline V gene. Unmatched junction bases numbered 3, after V lost 3 bases and J lost 5 bases. The data were produced by immunoSEQ multiplex PCR, yet TCRdb's version contains in-frame clones alone and is incomplete. The sample shows 90,000 to 110,000 clones, more than 85% of them seen only once. As regards this clone: The antigen is undetermined.

The V gene is TRBV11-2, the J gene TRBJ2-7, with TRBD1 matching 11 bases. Sequenced material: CD4+ T cells sorted from blood. This clonotype was obtained from a human donor in good health. The CDR3 protein is CASSLGTGGHEQYF. The CDR3 bases are TGTGCCAGCAGCTTGGGGACAGGGGGGCACGAGCAGTACTTC.